This paragraph reports one T cell receptor beta chain. The target antigen is unknown. According to the study, genomic DNA was the template for TCR beta VDJ and CDR3 profiling. Via MiXCR, TCRdb re-called the reads, giving one row per CDR3 protein. The sample includes more than 150,000 distinct CDR3 sequences, 40% to 55% of them seen just once. The sequenced patients had an expansion of CD8+CD57+ cells seen by flow cytometry. By the time of blood sampling, patients had still received no therapy. This sample was included in a study of CD8+CD57+ T cells in acquired aplastic anemia. Study-wide points: Between patients and controls, twenty-nine CD8+ CDR3 sequences were found in common.

The sequencing input was sorted CD4+, CD8+, or CD8+CD57+ T cells (not recorded which) from PBMCs. The sequence was collected from a human donor with aplastic anemia.

This CDR3 reads CASSQRTGREPQHF. The CDR3 DNA is TGCGCCAGCAGCCAACGGACAGGGAGGGAGCCCCAGCATTTT. The chain uses TRBV4-3 and TRBJ1-5; TRBD1 matches at 8 bases. The CDR3 is made up of 14 amino acids. The trim removed 2 bases at V and 8 bases at J, leaving 5 bases unmatched. Germline V gives CDR1 LGHNA, CDR2 YSLEER.